The T cell receptor beta chain described here comes from a study of early T cells in non-severe SARS-CoV-2 infection. About the study: The authors sequenced bulk RNA from unsorted whole blood, leaving chains unpaired.

Germline V gene lookup returns CDR1 MNHEY and CDR2 SMNVEV (reference sequence). The CDR3 runs 15 residues. Study-wide findings and caveats: In VDJdb matching, anti-spike CD8 responses were favored while private and CD4 specificities went missing.

Individual cDNA molecules were tagged with unique molecular identifiers. TCRdb reanalysed the 5' RACE reads using MiXCR and keeps one entry per CDR3 protein. Of about 60,000 distinct CDR3 sequences listed, around an eighth are singletons. A note on this clonotype: Antigen specificity is unknown. Mismatch with germline at one junction end may stem from a read error.

This sequence was found in an adult who was a healthcare worker with PCR-confirmed SARS-CoV-2 infection or an uninfected control (not recorded which). Sequenced input: whole blood. The chain is built from TRBV27 and TRBJ2-7, with TRBD1 identical over 8 bases. The CDR3 spells CASSLSDRELYEQYF. The CDR3 DNA is TGTGCCAGCAGTCTATCGGACAGGGAGCTTTACGAGCAGTACTTC.